What follows is one T cell receptor (beta chain) and its context. This clonotype has just a few counts. It has no known antigen specificity. No base quality values were provided; no much bigger clone lies one nucleotide off. The CDR3 has 16 amino acids, counting the end cysteine and phenylalanine. Only CDR3 DNA remains: 48 bases, in frame from the first base. Germline trimming amounts to 1 base on V and 1 base on J, with 4 as the count of junction bases outside the gene matches. Via the germline V gene, CDR1 is SGDLS and CDR2 YYNGEE. Library method: 5' RACE. The reads were generated on an Illumina HiSeq 2000. A universal primer binding site was introduced by template switching, and a unique molecular identifier was present in the final cDNA, enabling accurate counting of TCR cDNA molecules. First-strand cDNA for TCR alpha and beta chains was synthesized from specific primers in the conserved constant-segment region. Each cDNA library was double barcoded, with a SMART-Mk sample barcode plus Illumina barcodes, to control for contamination. Two successive PCR steps introduced TruSeq adapter sequences along with Illumina sample barcodes. The Illumina HiSeq platform was used with custom primers to sequence TCR alpha and beta cDNA libraries. For the original study's pipeline: MiGEC was used to process raw reads and extract unique molecular identifiers, and MiXCR was used to find CDR3 positions. For each individual, recombination models were inferred using an EM algorithm with the repgenHMM and IGoR tools. Shared clonotypes were analyzed with the tcR package in R, and sharing was normalized by the product of cloneset sizes. To study raw recombination free of thymic and clonal selection effects, out-of-frame nonproductive sequences were analyzed. TCRdb reanalyzed the raw reads on its own, using fastp at Q25 for trimming and MiXCR for clone calling, and kept in-frame beta chains. CDR3 protein sequences are deduplicated, and each keeps its most common genes and DNA. The V and J calls come from TCRdb's annotation, not from the publication. The sample data list 300,000 or so distinct CDR3 sequences, and 8.5% to 9.5% of these were observed just once. 6% to 8.5% of the sample rests with the top ten.

This record belongs to a study of identical twins (dated by TCRdb to about 2016). With respect to the entire study: TCR alpha and beta repertoires from monozygotic twins, unrelated adults of various ages and cord blood were deep-sequenced to test whether fetal clonotypes persist. To rule out contamination, the twin experiments were replicated at different times with different library preparation protocols. Study-wide conclusions, independent of this receptor: Because the same donors could not be followed over many years, the conclusions relied on cross-sectional statistical analysis. A weaker excess of twin sharing was found in beta out-of-frame sequences because the signal-to-noise ratio was lowered by fewer shared sequences. Abundant cord blood beta clonotypes had fewer insertions, young adult naive repertoires showed a similar but weaker trend, and memory repertoires showed no such trend. In monozygotic twins, out-of-frame TCR alpha sharing was systematically underestimated by recombination models, although the models agreed with sharing between unrelated individuals. Compared with coincidental sharing between unrelated individuals, out-of-frame TCR alpha sequences shared between twins showed an excess of sequences with low generation probability. Invariant T cells such as MAIT and iNKT could partly confound zero-insertion analyses, although diverse VJ usage argued against such confounding for most clonotypes.

All donors were healthy Caucasians. Three pairs of female monozygotic twins, all aged roughly 18 to 29 years, made up the twin cohort. Positive isolation kits from Invitrogen were used to isolate CD4+ and CD8+ T cell populations. The same data also contributed to another study, on yellow fever vaccine responses in identical twins. Per that second paper: According to the authors, in identical twins the way T cells responded to vaccination appeared partly convergent and partly personalized. Focusing on identical twins, the study followed the T cell clones that responded to the vaccine, and did so with precision.

Sequenced sample: CD8+ T cells sorted from blood. The clonotype comes from a young woman in good health. The chain employs TRBV9 and TRBJ2-3; TRBD2 aligns with 9 central bases. DNA sequence: TGTGCCAGCAGCGTAAGAGCGGGGGGAGGCACAGATACGCAGTATTTT. The translation is CASSVRAGGGTDTQYF.